These 21 T cell receptor beta chains share one sample of origin, sequenced in a study of persistence of HIV-infected CD4 T cells. These receptors' targets are unknown. This was the immunoSEQ version 4 assay in survey mode. Profiled with immunoSEQ multiplex PCR; TCRdb holds only in-frame clones, not every one. The data hold tens of thousands of clones, with 82% observed a single time. Stimulation used around 10 ug/mL lysate from CMV-infected fibroblasts. CD40L-negative CD69-negative CD45RO-high memory CD4+ T cells were sorted as populations depleted of antigen-responding cells. Sequencing was performed on CD4+ T cells sorted from PBMCs after roughly 20-hour stimulation, taken from a patient who received antiretroviral therapy. The receptors derive from an adult woman with HIV who was CMV-seropositive.

The V call is TRBV5-1, the J call TRBJ2-2, with TRBD1 matching 7 bases. Trimming took 0 bases from V and 5 from J; bases not matched to a gene: 4. The length of the CDR3 is 15 residues. CDR1 and CDR2 (germline): SGHRS, YFSETQ. This chain's CDR3 is CASSLAHRGTGELFF. DNA of the CDR3: TGCGCCAGCAGCTTGGCTCACAGGGGAACCGGGGAGCTGTTTTTT.

The rearrangement joins TRBV5-6 to TRBJ2-3; D might be TRBD1 or TRBD2, each matching 5 bases. The CDR3 totals 15 residues. From germline, CDR1 is SGHDT and CDR2 YYEEEE. Trimming took 3 bases from V and 7 from J, leaving 18 bases between them. The CDR3 loop reads CASSSRGRVSNTQYF. The CDR3 DNA reads as TGTGCCAGCAGCTCGAGGGGCCGAGTATCGAATACGCAGTATTTT.

CDR3 nucleotide sequence: TGTGCCAGCAGCCCCCGGGGTCGGGGGAGCACAGATACGCAGTATTTT. This codes for CASSPRGRGSTDTQYF. The gene calls are TRBV7-2 and TRBJ2-3, with D possibly matching TRBD2 (6 bases). The V gene lost 5 bases and the J gene lost 0 bases, with 15 bases spanning the gap. The CDR3 extends over 16 amino acids. In germline, CDR1 is SGHTA, CDR2 FQGNSA.

J is TRBJ2-5 and V is TRBV24-1; 8 bases match TRBD1. This CDR3 spans 12 amino acids. In germline, CDR1 is KGHDR, CDR2 SFDVKD. V trimming: 9 bases; J trimming: 4 bases; junction bases outside the gene matches: 3. The CDR3 sequence is CATGQGGETQYF. The CDR3 nucleotides are TGTGCCACCGGACAGGGCGGAGAGACCCAGTACTTC.

The chain employs TRBV7-8 and TRBJ1-5, with D perhaps matching TRBD1 (5 bases). The CDR3 has 16 amino acids. Germline CDR1 reads SGHVS; CDR2 reads FQNEAQ. V shed 2 bases and J shed 7 bases, with 18 bases lying between them. For the CDR3, the DNA is TGTGCCAGCAGCTTAAATGGGTGGCGGGGCGAACAGCCCCAGCATTTT. Translating gives CASSLNGWRGEQPQHF.

The chain recombines TRBV6-5 with TRBJ2-1; D is tentatively TRBD1 or TRBD2 (5 bases each). CDR1 and CDR2 (germline): MNHEY, SVGAGI. V dropped 6 bases and J dropped 7 bases, with 10 bases sitting between them. The CDR3 spans 12 residues. The CDR3: CASRRGENEQFF. CDR3 sequence (DNA): TGTGCCAGCAGAAGAGGGGAGAATGAGCAGTTCTTC.

The J gene is TRBJ2-3, the V gene TRBV13, with 14 bases lining up with TRBD2. With V trimmed by 1 base and J by 3 bases, 9 bases remained unmatched. The germline CDR1 and CDR2 sequences are PRHDT and FYEKMQ (reference sequence). The CDR3 totals 19 residues. In DNA form, the CDR3 reads TGTGCCAGCAGCTTAGCCAGGACTAGCGGGAGGAAGGGAACAGATACGCAGTATTTT. Translation: CASSLARTSGRKGTDTQYF.

In DNA, the CDR3 is TGCAGTGCTAGCTACCACTACGAGCAGTACTTC. Amino acids: CSASYHYEQYF. The chain carries TRBV20-1 and TRBJ2-7; D is undetermined. Germline V CDR1 and CDR2: DFQATT, SNEGSKA (reference sequence). Between the trimmed V and J ends, which lost 3 bases and 3 bases, there was a span of 6 bases. This CDR3 is 11 amino acids long.

The chain employs TRBV20-1 and TRBJ2-1, with no clear D. V dropped 0 bases and J dropped 12 bases, with 3 bases sitting between them. The germline CDR1 and CDR2 sequences are DFQATT and SNEGSKA (reference sequence). The CDR3 extends over 9 amino acids. The CDR3 reads CSAREMQFF. CDR3 in DNA: TGCAGTGCTAGAGAGATGCAGTTCTTC.

This clone was seen just once. The V and J genes are TRBV7-9 and TRBJ1-3; D is uncertain. Trimming removed 3 bases at V and 7 bases at J, with 13 bases between. The CDR3 has 14 amino acids. Germline CDR1 and CDR2: SEHNR and FQNEAQ (reference sequence). The CDR3 DNA reads as TGTGCCAGCAGCTTCCTGGGGAGGGAGAACACCATATATTTT. As protein: CASSFLGRENTIYF.

The CDR3 here is CASRNFIVGVGELFF. The CDR3 DNA sequence: TGTGCCAGCAGAAATTTTATTGTGGGTGTCGGGGAGCTGTTTTTT. The chain couples TRBV6-5 to TRBJ2-2; D gene ambiguous. The V gene lost 6 bases and the J gene lost 7 bases, with 18 bases spanning the gap. The CDR3 is made up of 15 amino acids. Germline V lookup: CDR1 MNHEY, CDR2 SVGAGI.

The rearrangement links TRBV10-3 to TRBJ1-4, with 12 bases fitting TRBD1. CDR1 ENHRY and CDR2 SYGVKD come from the germline V gene. The CDR3 spans 15 residues. J lost 9 bases, V lost 6 bases, and 8 bases had no gene match. CDR3: CAISDRDRGHQKLFF. CDR3 sequence (DNA): TGTGCCATCAGCGACCGGGACAGGGGGCATCAAAAACTGTTTTTT.

V usage is TRBV27 and J usage is TRBJ2-1, with D possibly TRBD2 on 6 matching bases. Germline V gives CDR1 MNHEY, CDR2 SMNVEV (reference sequence). This CDR3 comprises 15 residues. V was trimmed by 2 bases and J by 4 bases, leaving 12 bases between them. For the CDR3, the DNA is TGTGCCAGCAGTTTAGGGGGGTTCTCTTACAATGAGCAGTTCTTC. It encodes CASSLGGFSYNEQFF.

This clone was recorded only once. The chain has TRBV7-6 and TRBJ2-3; the D gene is possibly TRBD2 (5 bases). The germline CDR1 and CDR2 sequences are SGHVS and FNYEAQ. V gave up 8 bases and J gave up 3 bases, with 12 bases separating them. The CDR3 has 13 residues. The CDR3 protein is CASEGSRTDTQYF. DNA for the CDR3: TGTGCCAGCGAGGGCTCGAGAACAGATACGCAGTATTTT.

J is TRBJ1-1 and V is TRBV3-1 (or the pseudogene TRBV3-2), with no clear D. V lost 1 base and J 7 bases, leaving 4 bases between the germline ends. CDR1 LGHDT and CDR2 YNNKEL come from the germline V gene (reference sequence). The CDR3 loop spans 11 amino acids. CDR3: CASSQGYEAFF. The CDR3 region has the DNA TGTGCCAGCAGCCAAGGTTATGAAGCTTTCTTT.

The J gene is TRBJ2-5, the V gene TRBV12-3 or TRBV12-4; unclear D gene. Trimming stripped 3 bases from V and 4 bases from J, with 6 bases between. There are 12 residues in the CDR3. As DNA, the CDR3 is TGTGCCAGCAGTTTCAGTGTAGAGACCCAGTACTTC. It specifies CASSFSVETQYF.

This clone is a singleton in its sample. The rearrangement uses TRBV11-3 and TRBJ1-1, with D unclear. Trimming removed 5 bases at V and 1 base at J, with 14 bases between. Germline loops: CDR1 SGHNT, CDR2 YENEEA. The CDR3 spans 15 residues. This CDR3 is CASSVPGWGNTEAFF. DNA for the CDR3: TGTGCCAGCAGCGTTCCGGGTTGGGGGAACACTGAAGCTTTCTTT.

V is TRBV5-1 and J is TRBJ2-6, with 7 bases lining up with TRBD2. This CDR3 region has 15 residues. Germline CDR1 reads SGHRS; CDR2 reads YFSETQ. V gave up 2 bases and J gave up 2 bases; unmatched junction bases: 1. CDR3 nucleotide sequence: TGCGCCAGCAGCTTTGCGGGGGCTGGGGCCAACGTCCTGACTTTC. Translating it yields CASSFAGAGANVLTF.

The chain uses TRBV5-1 and TRBJ2-1; 10 nucleotides line up with TRBD2. From germline, CDR1 is SGHRS and CDR2 YFSETQ. After removal of 4 bases from V and 14 bases from J, the junction contained 6 bases not matched to a gene. This CDR3 has 12 residues. CDR3 region: CASSKSSGSEFF. CDR3 coding DNA: TGCGCCAGCAGCAAATCTAGCGGGAGTGAGTTCTTC.

The J gene is TRBJ2-5, the V gene TRBV7-2; 8 bases match TRBD2. The CDR3 runs to 15 residues. CDR1 and CDR2 from the germline V gene are SGHTA and FQGNSA. Trimming took 1 base from V and 1 from J; bases not matched to a gene: 2. This CDR3 is CASSLGGGLQETQYF. The CDR3 region has the DNA TGTGCCAGCAGCTTAGGCGGGGGGCTCCAAGAGACCCAGTACTTC.

V and J are TRBV21-1 and TRBJ2-7; the table names TRBD2, a call not compared with the DNA. TRBV21-1 is an annotated pseudogene. CDR3 length: 16 amino acids. CDR3 coding DNA: TGTGCCAGCAGCTTGGGACTAGCTACACGTTTAGACGAGCAATACTTC. It specifies CASSLGLATRLDEQYF.